The sequence of this T cell receptor (beta chain) was determined in a study of blood T cell repertoires in COVID-19 (TCRdb year 2020). Turning to the overall study: Collaborator samples came from the United States, Italy and Spain and covered acute and convalescent phases of COVID-19. The material from the prospective study consisted of cDNA or gDNA derived from T cells, B-cell-depleted T cells, or PBMCs. Subjects who had been exposed to COVID-19, were actively infected with it, or had recovered from it provided the deeply sampled blood TCRbeta repertoires that made up the dataset. The repertoires were released in a freely available public database meant as a resource for research on the immune response to SARS-CoV-2. The samples were drawn from two sources: the first 160 participants of the ongoing ImmuneRACE study, and 1,000 to 1,500 subjects contributed by 6 global collaborators. The sample metadata nearly always contained a de-identified subject ID, COVID-19 status, age in years and sex. Where available, HLA class I and class II types were obtained from metadata supplied by the sample provider rather than from assay-based typing.

TCRbeta CDR3 regions were amplified from genomic DNA by means of the immunoSEQ Assay, a bias-controlled multiplex PCR. The authors' analysis ran thus. Within the assay, amplification of reference gene primers was used to estimate how many nucleated cells each sample contained. To quantify the absolute abundance of each unique TCRbeta CDR3 rearrangement, sequence reads were collapsed and filtered. Productive Simpson clonality was computed per sample as the square root of Simpson's diversity index over productive rearrangements. This immuneACCESS table, as held by TCRdb, lists in-frame sequences with V and J called but not all clones. Of the missing ones, under half trace to an unresolved V gene in checked studies; the others have no known cause. D and trimming were read from the DNA, whereas the V and J calls and clone size are those reported in that table. Here the sample has a few hundred thousand clones; more than 75% occur a single time. Around 5.1% of the sample lies in the top ten.

This clone was detected only a few times. Which antigen it targets is not known. No clone much larger than this one lies a single base away; base qualities are absent. One collaborating source in Seattle enrolled patients during active infection and followed them longitudinally through the course of disease. Whole blood was collected in K2EDTA tubes by collaborating institutions according to the institutions' own protocols. Collaborator samples were shipped for TCRbeta analysis as frozen whole blood, isolated PBMCs, or DNA extracted from either sample type. The CDR3, from cysteine to phenylalanine, totals 15 residues. Only CDR3 DNA is held: 45 bases, read in frame from base 1. CDR1 is given as MDHEN and CDR2 as SYDVKM, both from the germline V gene. V has 3 bases trimmed and J has 2 bases trimmed; junction bases matching no gene number 4. The full study reports these points: How much clinical and demographic metadata was included differed by source and by participant, and the metadata was provided uncurated.

The sample comprised peripheral blood. This receptor was obtained from a woman aged 55-69 years with COVID-19, enrolled during active disease. The chain joins TRBV28 to TRBJ2-5, with 9 junctional bases fitting TRBD1. The CDR3 region has the sequence CASSFLGQGQETQYF. The nucleotides read TGTGCCAGCAGTTTTTTGGGACAGGGTCAAGAGACCCAGTACTTC.